The rows below give T cell receptor beta chains drawn from one sample of a study of T cell repertoires in cytomegalovirus infection. TCRdb reprocessed the reads with MiXCR, giving one entry per CDR3 protein. Among some 160,000 distinct CDR3 sequences, 17% were seen once, and the ten largest hold 18%. Sequencing was performed on CD8+ T cells from PBMCs. These receptors all come from a human donor in good health (CMV status not recorded). Some clones in this sample may be carry-over from other donors' samples. Both conserved end residues are part of each CDR3. D genes are given only for firm matches. The size of a clone is reported for some rows only, either as once, few or many, or as a class for expanded clones.

>TRBJ2-3|TRBV29-1|NA|NA
TGCAGCGTTGAAAGGCAGGGAGGCACAGATACGCAGTATTTT
CSVERQGGTDTQYF
>TRBJ1-5|TRBV28|NA|few
TGTGCCACCTACCCGTGGCAGATGAATCAGCCCCAGCATTTT
CATYPWQMNQPQHF
>TRBJ1-1|TRBV9|NA|few
TGTGCCAGCAGCGCGGAACTGAACACTGAAGCTTTCTTT
CASSAELNTEAFF
>TRBJ2-7|TRBV20-1|TRBD2|few
TGCAGTGCGGATAGCGGGAGTGCCTACGAGCAGTACTTC
CSADSGSAYEQYF
>TRBJ2-7|TRBV7-9|TRBD1|few
TGTGCCAGCAGCGACCCGACAGGGATGGACGAGCAGTACTTC
CASSDPTGMDEQYF
>TRBJ2-3|TRBV29-1|NA|NA
TGCAGCGTTTACGGGACACAGGACACAGATACGCAGTATTTT
CSVYGTQDTDTQYF
>TRBJ2-7|TRBV11-1|TRBD1|few
TGTGCCAGCAGCCCATCAAATCCTGGGGTGGAGACGACCGAAGGGGGCAGAGGAACCTACGAGCAGTACTTC
CASSPSNPGVETTEGGRGTYEQYF
>TRBJ2-7|TRBV28|NA|few
TGTGCCAGCAGTTTATCTGGCCTAGCCTACGAGCAGTACTTC
CASSLSGLAYEQYF
>TRBJ2-7|TRBV7-9|TRBD1|few
TGTGCCAGCAGCCTGGCCGGGACAGCAACCTACGAGCAGTACTTC
CASSLAGTATYEQYF
>TRBJ1-2|TRBV12-5|NA|few
TGTGCTAGTGGTTTGGACACCTTC
CASGLDTF
>TRBJ2-1|TRBV7-6|TRBD2|few
TGTGCCAGCAGCTTCGAACGTATGGGACTAGCACCTAATGAGCAGTTCTTC
CASSFERMGLAPNEQFF
>TRBJ1-1|TRBV28|NA|many
TGTGCCAGCAGTTTATTGCTTACGAAACCTGAAGCTTTCTTT
CASSLLLTKPEAFF
>TRBJ2-7|TRBV20-1|TRBD2|NA
TGCAGTGCGCTACTAGCGGACTCCTACGAGCAGTACTTC
CSALLADSYEQYF
>TRBJ2-7|TRBV27|NA|few
TGTGCCAGCAGTCGGGGCCTCGAGCAGTACTTC
CASSRGLEQYF
>TRBJ1-1|TRBV4-1|NA|NA
TGCGCCAGCAGCCAAGCGTCAGGGAGCACTGAAGCTTTCTTT
CASSQASGSTEAFF
>TRBJ2-1|TRBV7-6|NA|NA
TGTGCCAGCAGCTTAGGTAGCGGCTTAAGTAATGAGCAGTTCTTC
CASSLGSGLSNEQFF
>TRBJ1-4|TRBV7-2|NA|NA
TGTGCCAGCAGCTCCTTAGACAGGTGGCAGGAAAAACTGTTTTTT
CASSSLDRWQEKLFF
>TRBJ2-4|TRBV6-6|NA|few
TGTGCCAGCATGGTAGGGGGCAAAAACATTCAGTACTTC
CASMVGGKNIQYF
>TRBJ1-2|TRBV10-3|NA|few
TGTGCCATCAATACTGGTTCGTCTGGTAGATGGGACTATGGCTACACCTTC
CAINTGSSGRWDYGYTF
>TRBJ2-3|TRBV29-1|TRBD2|NA
TGCAGCGCCATGGGGGTGAGGCGGGGGGCGCCCGTAGATACGCAGTATTTT
CSAMGVRRGAPVDTQYF
>TRBJ2-7|TRBV28|TRBD2|NA
TGTGCCAGCAGTTTGGGCCTAGCGGGAGGAACTCTCTACGAGCAGTACTTC
CASSLGLAGGTLYEQYF
>TRBJ1-4|TRBV6-6|NA|few
TGTTCCAGCAGTTACGCCCCGGGCCATAAGAATGAAAAACTGTTTTTT
CSSSYAPGHKNEKLFF
>TRBJ2-1|TRBV7-8|NA|few
TGTGCCAGCAGCCCATTTCAGGGAGAAGGCATGGTCAATGTGCAGTTCTTC
CASSPFQGEGMVNVQFF
>TRBJ1-2|TRBV12-3/TRBV12-4|TRBD1|NA
TGTGCCAGCAGTCAGAACCCAGGGGGTGATGGCTACACCTTC
CASSQNPGGDGYTF
>TRBJ1-5|TRBV6-2/TRBV6-3|NA|NA
TGTGCCAGCAGTCCCCCAGTAAGGACCGAATATTTTAGCAATCAGCCCCAGCATTTT
CASSPPVRTEYFSNQPQHF
>TRBJ2-1|TRBV10-3|TRBD2|NA
TGTGCCACAGAAACTAGCGGGACCTACAATGAGCAGTTCTTC
CATETSGTYNEQFF
>TRBJ2-4|TRBV28|NA|once
TGTGCCAGCAACACACCCCTAGCCAAAAACATTCAGTACTTC
CASNTPLAKNIQYF
>TRBJ2-1|TRBV11-3|NA|NA
TGTGCCAGCAGCAATACCCGGACGACCCTTTACAATGAGCAGTTCTTC
CASSNTRTTLYNEQFF
>TRBJ2-3|TRBV28|NA|NA
TGTGCCAGCAGTCCCCCACTCACAGATACGCAGTATTTT
CASSPPLTDTQYF
>TRBJ2-5|TRBV28|NA|few
TGTGCCAGCAGTTTAAGGCAGGGAGAGACCCAGTACTTC
CASSLRQGETQYF
>TRBJ2-5|TRBV28|NA|few
TGTGCCAGCAGTTTAATTTTTGCGGATCAAGAGACCCAGTACTTC
CASSLIFADQETQYF
>TRBJ1-1|TRBV19|TRBD1|NA
TGTGCTAGTAGTATTCGGACAGGGGGCTTGGACACTGAAGCTTTCTTT
CASSIRTGGLDTEAFF
>TRBJ2-1|TRBV4-3|TRBD2|NA
TGCGCCAGCAGCCAAGTGAGTAGCGGGACTGATAGCTCCTACAATGAGCAGTTCTTC
CASSQVSSGTDSSYNEQFF
>TRBJ2-5|TRBV7-9|TRBD2|NA
TGTGCCAGCAGCTCCGGGACTAGCGGGAGCGAGACCCAGTACTTC
CASSSGTSGSETQYF
>TRBJ2-7|TRBV6-2/TRBV6-3|TRBD1|few
TGTGCCAGCAGTTACCCCTTCGCCGAATCAGGGGGCGGCGAGCAGTACTTC
CASSYPFAESGGGEQYF
>TRBJ2-1|TRBV7-9|TRBD2|few
TGTGCCAGCAGCCCACTTAGGCCTAGCGGGCTCAGTGAGCAGTTCTTC
CASSPLRPSGLSEQFF
>TRBJ2-6|TRBV6-5|NA|many
TGTGCCAGCAGTTACTCAAAGCCCTGGGGTGACACCTCTGGGGCCAACGTCCTGACTTTC
CASSYSKPWGDTSGANVLTF
>TRBJ2-7|TRBV11-2|TRBD1|few
TGTGCCAGCAGCTTCTCGACAGGGAGCTACGAGCAGTACTTC
CASSFSTGSYEQYF
>TRBJ2-7|TRBV28|NA|few
TGTGCCAGCAGTTTGGTAGTTTTTTTCGGCGAGCAGTACTTC
CASSLVVFFGEQYF
>TRBJ2-1|TRBV28|TRBD1|NA
TGTGCCAGCAGTTCGGGACAGCTAACCAATGAGCAGTTCTTC
CASSSGQLTNEQFF
>TRBJ1-1|TRBV6-2/TRBV6-3|NA|NA
TGTGCCACCCTGGATCCGCGAACTGAAGCTTTCTTT
CATLDPRTEAFF
>TRBJ2-1|TRBV28|NA|NA
TGTGCCAGCAGACCTCATCCAGGGGGGAATGAGCAGTTCTTC
CASRPHPGGNEQFF
>TRBJ1-2|TRBV7-8|NA|few
TGTGCCAGCAGCAAAGCCCCTTTAGCTAACTATGGCTACACCTTC
CASSKAPLANYGYTF
>TRBJ2-3|TRBV28|NA|NA
TGTGCCAGCAGTTTCGGAAAGGGAACAGATACGCAGTATTTT
CASSFGKGTDTQYF
>TRBJ1-2|TRBV20-1|NA|NA
TGCAGTGCTGTCGGGGGCGGGGTCGCCTATGGCTACACCTTC
CSAVGGGVAYGYTF
>TRBJ2-1|TRBV29-1|NA|NA
TGCAGCGTTGAACCCAAGGGACAAGCCTACAATGAGCAGTTCTTC
CSVEPKGQAYNEQFF
>TRBJ2-7|TRBV7-6|NA|NA
TGTGCCAGCAGCTCCGCCGGAGGGTTCGAGCAGTACTTC
CASSSAGGFEQYF
>TRBJ2-4|TRBV2|TRBD1|NA
TGTGCCAGCAGTCCCCTTACAGGGGGCGAGGGGGGCAAAAACATTCAGTACTTC
CASSPLTGGEGGKNIQYF
>TRBJ2-7|TRBV27|NA|NA
TGTGCCAGCAGCTCCTTAACGGGAGACACCTACGAGCAGTACTTC
CASSSLTGDTYEQYF
>TRBJ2-3|TRBV7-2|NA|many
TGTGCCAGCAGCTTAATGGCGGGTACAGATACGCAGTATTTT
CASSLMAGTDTQYF
>TRBJ2-1|TRBV7-6|TRBD2|few
TGTGCCAGCAGCTTCCTCGGGACTAGCGAGAACAATGAGCAGTTCTTC
CASSFLGTSENNEQFF
>TRBJ2-7|TRBV28|NA|many
TGTGCCAGCAGTTTAGGAATAGGCCCCTACGAGCAGTACTTC
CASSLGIGPYEQYF
>TRBJ2-7|TRBV11-2|NA|NA
TGTGCCAGCAGCTTAGATATTCCGGGGGAGCAGTACTTC
CASSLDIPGEQYF
>TRBJ1-5|TRBV5-5|NA|NA
TGTGCCAGCAGCTTGTTCGGGGATAGCAATCAGCCCCAGCATTTT
CASSLFGDSNQPQHF